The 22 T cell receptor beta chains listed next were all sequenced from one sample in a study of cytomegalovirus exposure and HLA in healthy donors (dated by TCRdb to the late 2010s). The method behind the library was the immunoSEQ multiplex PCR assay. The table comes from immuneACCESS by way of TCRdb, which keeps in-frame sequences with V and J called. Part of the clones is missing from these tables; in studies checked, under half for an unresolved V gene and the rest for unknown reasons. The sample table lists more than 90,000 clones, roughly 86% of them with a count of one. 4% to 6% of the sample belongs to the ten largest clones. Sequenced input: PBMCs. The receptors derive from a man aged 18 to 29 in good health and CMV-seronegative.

CDR3 coding DNA: TGTGCCAGTAGTATTCGGGGACACTCCAATGAGCAGTTCTTC. This codes for CASSIRGHSNEQFF. The chain has TRBV19 and TRBJ2-1, with a tentative D call TRBD1 (6 bases). Germline V gene sequence: CDR1 LNHDA, CDR2 SQIVND (reference sequence). The V and J ends lost 3 bases and 6 bases respectively, with 12 bases between them. This CDR3 has 14 residues.

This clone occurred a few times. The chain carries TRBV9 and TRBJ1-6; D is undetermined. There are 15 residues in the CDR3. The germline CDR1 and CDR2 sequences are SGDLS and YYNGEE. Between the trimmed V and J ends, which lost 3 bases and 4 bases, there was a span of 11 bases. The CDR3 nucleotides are TGTGCCAGCAGCGCTTCGACATCGTATAATTCACCCCTCCACTTT. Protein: CASSASTSYNSPLHF.

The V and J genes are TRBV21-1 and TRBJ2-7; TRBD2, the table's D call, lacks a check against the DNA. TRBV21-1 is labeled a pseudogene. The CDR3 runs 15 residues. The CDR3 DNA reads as TGTGCCAGCAGCGGCCGGACTAGCACGGGCCACGAGCAGTACTTC. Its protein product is CASSGRTSTGHEQYF.

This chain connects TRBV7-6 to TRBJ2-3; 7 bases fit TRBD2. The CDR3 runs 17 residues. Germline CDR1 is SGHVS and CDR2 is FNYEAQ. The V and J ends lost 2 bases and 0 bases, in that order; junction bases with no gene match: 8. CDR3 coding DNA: TGTGCCAGCAGCTTAAAGGCTAGCGGAACTAGCACAGATACGCAGTATTTT. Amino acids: CASSLKASGTSTDTQYF. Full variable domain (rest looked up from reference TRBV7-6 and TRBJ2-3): GAGVSQSPRYKVTKRGQDVALRCDPISGHVSLYWYRQALGQGPEFLTYFNYEAQQDKSGLPNDRFSAERPEGSISTLTIQRTEQRDSAMYRCASSLKASGTSTDTQYFGPGTRLTVL.

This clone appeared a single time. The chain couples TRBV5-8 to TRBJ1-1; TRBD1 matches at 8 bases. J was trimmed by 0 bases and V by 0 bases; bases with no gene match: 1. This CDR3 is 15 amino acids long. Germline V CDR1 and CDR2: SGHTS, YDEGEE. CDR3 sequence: CASSLGDRLNTEAFF. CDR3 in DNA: TGTGCCAGCAGCTTGGGGGACAGGTTGAACACTGAAGCTTTCTTT.

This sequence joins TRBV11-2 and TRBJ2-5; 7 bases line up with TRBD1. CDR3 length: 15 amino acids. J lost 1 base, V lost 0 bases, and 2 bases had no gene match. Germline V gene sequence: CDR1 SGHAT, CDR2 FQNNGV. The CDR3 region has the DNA TGTGCCAGCAGCTTAGAAACAGGGGTCCAAGAGACCCAGTACTTC. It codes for CASSLETGVQETQYF.

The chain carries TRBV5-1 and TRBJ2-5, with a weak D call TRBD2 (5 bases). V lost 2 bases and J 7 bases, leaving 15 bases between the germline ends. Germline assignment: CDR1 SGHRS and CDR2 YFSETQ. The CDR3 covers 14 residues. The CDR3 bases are TGCGCCAGCAGCTTAGCGGAGGCTCGGGGGACCCAGTACTTC. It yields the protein CASSLAEARGTQYF. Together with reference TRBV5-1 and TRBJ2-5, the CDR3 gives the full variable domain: KAGVTQTPRYLIKTRGQQVTLSCSPISGHRSVSWYQQTPGQGLQFLFEYFSETQRNKGNFPGRFSGRQFSNSRSEMNVSTLELGDSALYLCASSLAEARGTQYFGPGTRLLVL.

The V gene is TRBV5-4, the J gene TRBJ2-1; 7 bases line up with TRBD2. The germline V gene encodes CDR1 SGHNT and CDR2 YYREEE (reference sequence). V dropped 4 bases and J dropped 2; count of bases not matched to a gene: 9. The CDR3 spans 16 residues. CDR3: CASSDKTSPTYNEQFF. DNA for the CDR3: TGTGCCAGCAGCGACAAGACTAGCCCCACCTACAATGAGCAGTTCTTC.

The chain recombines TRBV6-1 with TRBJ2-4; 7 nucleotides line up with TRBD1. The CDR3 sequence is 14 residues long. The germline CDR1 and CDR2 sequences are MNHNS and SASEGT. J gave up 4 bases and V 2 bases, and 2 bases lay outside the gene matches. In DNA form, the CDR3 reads TGTGCCAGCAGTGAACAGGGGGTAAAAAACATTCAGTACTTC. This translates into CASSEQGVKNIQYF.

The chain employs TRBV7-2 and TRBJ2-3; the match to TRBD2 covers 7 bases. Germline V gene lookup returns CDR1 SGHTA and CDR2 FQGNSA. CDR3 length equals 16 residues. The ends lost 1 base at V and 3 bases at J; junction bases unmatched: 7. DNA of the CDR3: TGTGCCAGCAGCTTAGTTGGCGGGAGAGGAACAGATACGCAGTATTTT. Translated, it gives CASSLVGGRGTDTQYF.

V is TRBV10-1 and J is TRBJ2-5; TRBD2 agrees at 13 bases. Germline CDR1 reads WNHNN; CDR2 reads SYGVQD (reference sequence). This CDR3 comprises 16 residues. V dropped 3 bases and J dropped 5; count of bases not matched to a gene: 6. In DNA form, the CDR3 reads TGCGCCAGCAGTGATAGGACTAGCGGGGGTCGGGAGACCCAGTACTTC. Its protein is CASSDRTSGGRETQYF.

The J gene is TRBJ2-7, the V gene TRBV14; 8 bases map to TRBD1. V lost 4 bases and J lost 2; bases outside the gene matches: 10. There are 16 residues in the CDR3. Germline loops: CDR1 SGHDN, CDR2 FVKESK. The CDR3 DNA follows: TGTGCCAGCAGCCGCTGGGTGGGGACAGGTACCTACGAGCAGTACTTC. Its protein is CASSRWVGTGTYEQYF.

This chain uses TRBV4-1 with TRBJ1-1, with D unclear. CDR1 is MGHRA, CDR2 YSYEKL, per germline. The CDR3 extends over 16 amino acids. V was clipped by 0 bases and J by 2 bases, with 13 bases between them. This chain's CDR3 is CASSQERGQLNTEAFF. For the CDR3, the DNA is TGCGCCAGCAGCCAAGAGCGAGGTCAGTTAAACACTGAAGCTTTCTTT.

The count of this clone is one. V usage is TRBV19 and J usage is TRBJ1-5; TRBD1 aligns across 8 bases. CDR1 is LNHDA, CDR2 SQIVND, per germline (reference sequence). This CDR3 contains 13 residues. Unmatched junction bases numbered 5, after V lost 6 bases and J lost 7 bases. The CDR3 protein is CASRAGGRQPQHF. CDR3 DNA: TGTGCCAGTAGGGCAGGGGGCCGACAGCCCCAGCATTTT.

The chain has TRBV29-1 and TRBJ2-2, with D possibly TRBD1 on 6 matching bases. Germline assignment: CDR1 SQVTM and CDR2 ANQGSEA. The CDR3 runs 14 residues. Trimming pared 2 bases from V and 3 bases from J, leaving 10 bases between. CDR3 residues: CSVERGQDTGELFF. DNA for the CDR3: TGCAGCGTTGAAAGGGGACAAGACACCGGGGAGCTGTTTTTT.

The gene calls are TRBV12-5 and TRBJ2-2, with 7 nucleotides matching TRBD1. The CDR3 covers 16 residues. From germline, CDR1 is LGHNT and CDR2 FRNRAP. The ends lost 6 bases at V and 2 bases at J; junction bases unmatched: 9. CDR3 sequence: CASGNRDSANTGELFF. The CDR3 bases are TGTGCTAGTGGGAACCGGGACAGTGCTAACACCGGGGAGCTGTTTTTT.

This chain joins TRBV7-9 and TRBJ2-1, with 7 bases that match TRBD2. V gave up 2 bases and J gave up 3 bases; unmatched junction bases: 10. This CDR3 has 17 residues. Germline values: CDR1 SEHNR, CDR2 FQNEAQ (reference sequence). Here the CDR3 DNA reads TGTGCCAGCAGCTTAAACGTTTTGTCTAGCGGCTACAATGAGCAGTTCTTC. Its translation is CASSLNVLSSGYNEQFF.

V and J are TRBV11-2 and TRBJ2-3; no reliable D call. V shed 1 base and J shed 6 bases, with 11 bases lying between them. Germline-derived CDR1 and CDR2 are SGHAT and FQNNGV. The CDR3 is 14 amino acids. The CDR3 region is CASSLVSFGDTQYF. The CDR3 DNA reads TGTGCCAGCAGCTTAGTCTCCTTCGGGGATACGCAGTATTTT. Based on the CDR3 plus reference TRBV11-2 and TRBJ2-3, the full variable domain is EAGVAQSPRYKIIEKRQSVAFWCNPISGHATLYWYQQILGQGPKLLIQFQNNGVVDDSQLPKDRFSAERLKGVDSTLKIQPAKLEDSAVYLCASSLVSFGDTQYFGPGTRLTVL.

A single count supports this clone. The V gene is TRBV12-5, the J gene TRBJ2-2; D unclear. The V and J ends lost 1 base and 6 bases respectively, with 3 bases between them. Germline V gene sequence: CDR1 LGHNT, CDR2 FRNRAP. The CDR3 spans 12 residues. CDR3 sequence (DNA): TGTGCTAGTGGTTTGGGCGCCGGGGAGCTGTTTTTT. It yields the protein CASGLGAGELFF.

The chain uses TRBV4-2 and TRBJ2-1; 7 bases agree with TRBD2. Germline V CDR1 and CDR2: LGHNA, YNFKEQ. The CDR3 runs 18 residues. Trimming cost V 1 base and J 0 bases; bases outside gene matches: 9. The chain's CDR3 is CASSQGPIAGFSYNEQFF. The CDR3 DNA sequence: TGTGCCAGCAGCCAAGGTCCCATAGCGGGTTTCTCCTACAATGAGCAGTTCTTC.

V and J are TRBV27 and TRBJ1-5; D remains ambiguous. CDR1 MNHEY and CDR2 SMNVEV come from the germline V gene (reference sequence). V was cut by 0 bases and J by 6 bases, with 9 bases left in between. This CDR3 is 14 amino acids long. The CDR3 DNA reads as TGTGCCAGCAGTTTATCCGGGGTGGGTCAGCCCCAGCATTTT. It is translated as CASSLSGVGQPQHF.

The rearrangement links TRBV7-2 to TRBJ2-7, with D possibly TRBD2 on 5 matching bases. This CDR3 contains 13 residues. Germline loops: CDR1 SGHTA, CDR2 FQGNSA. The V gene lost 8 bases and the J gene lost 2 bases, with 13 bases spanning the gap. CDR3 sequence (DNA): TGTGCCAGCTCGCGGGCATCCACCTACGAGCAGTACTTC. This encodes CASSRASTYEQYF.